One and the same sample provided the 2 T cell receptor beta chains below, sequenced in a study of blood T cell repertoires in COVID-19. Sequenced by immunoSEQ multiplex PCR; TCRdb stores in-frame clones only, minus some. The data hold roughly 130,000 clones, with 65% to 80% observed a single time. Sequencing used peripheral blood. The receptors here all came from a man in his sixties with acute or convalescent COVID-19.

The rearrangement joins TRBV24-1 to TRBJ1-1, with D unresolved. This CDR3 is 12 amino acids long. V lost 7 bases and J lost 1, with 6 bases in between. Germline CDR1 and CDR2: KGHDR and SFDVKD. In nucleotides, the CDR3 is TGTGCCACCAGGGGCCAGAACACTGAAGCTTTCTTT. Its translation: CATRGQNTEAFF.

The chain combines TRBV5-6 with TRBJ2-7; D uncertain. This CDR3 is 14 amino acids long. Germline V lookup: CDR1 SGHDT, CDR2 YYEEEE. The V gene lost 3 bases and the J gene lost 3 bases, with 13 bases spanning the gap. This chain's CDR3 is CASSSQHQYYEQYF. CDR3 DNA sequence: TGTGCCAGCAGCTCACAACATCAATACTACGAGCAGTACTTC.